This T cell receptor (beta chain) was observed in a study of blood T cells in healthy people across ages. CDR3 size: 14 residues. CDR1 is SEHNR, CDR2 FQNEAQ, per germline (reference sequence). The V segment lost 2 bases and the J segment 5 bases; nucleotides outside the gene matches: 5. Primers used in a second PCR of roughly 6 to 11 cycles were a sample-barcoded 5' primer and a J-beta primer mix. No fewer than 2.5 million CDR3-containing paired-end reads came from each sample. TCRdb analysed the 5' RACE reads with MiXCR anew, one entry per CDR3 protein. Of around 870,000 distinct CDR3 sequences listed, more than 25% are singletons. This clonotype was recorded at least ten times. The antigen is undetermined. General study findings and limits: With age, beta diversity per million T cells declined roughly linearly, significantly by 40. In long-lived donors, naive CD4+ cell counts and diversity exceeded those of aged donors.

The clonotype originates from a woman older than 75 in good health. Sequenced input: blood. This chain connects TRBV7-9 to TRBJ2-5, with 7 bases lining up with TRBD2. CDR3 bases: TGTGCCAGCAGCTTAAGCGGGATGGTGGAGACCCAGTACTTC. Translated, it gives CASSLSGMVETQYF.